What follows is one TCR beta chain and its context. These data originate in a study of shared clonotypes between healthy human individuals. Germline assignment: CDR1 KGHSH and CDR2 LQKENI. Trimming removed 0 bases at V and 8 bases at J, with 10 bases between. The CDR3 runs to 13 residues. The method was immunoSEQ multiplex PCR; TCRdb's version includes in-frame clones alone and lacks a portion of them. This sample has over 1.4 million clones, with about 96% found just once. The sample was naive CD4+ T cells sorted from blood. Subset noted: CD45RA+ positively selected. This clonotype originated in a man aged 25-40 years in good health. V is TRBV18 and J is TRBJ2-5; D is possibly TRBD2 (6 bases). The CDR3 DNA sequence: TGTGCCAGCTCACCACCTGGCGGGACTACCCAGTACTTC. Translated: CASSPPGGTTQYF.